This T cell receptor beta chain was obtained from a study of cytomegalovirus exposure and HLA in healthy donors. As for the study in general: There were approximately 81 million unique TCRs (from HLA-typed donors) in an early data release.

Primers: 60 Vbeta forward and 13 Jbeta reverse. Produced via immunoSEQ multiplex PCR; TCRdb's table is partial and in-frame only. The sample totals 90,000 to 130,000 clones. Turning to this clone: Its antigen is undetermined.

The germline V gene has CDR1 MNHEY and CDR2 SMNVEV (reference sequence). The V and J ends lost 6 bases and 3 bases, in that order; junction bases with no gene match: 5. This CDR3 region has 14 residues. Overall study findings and caveats: The authors enumerated over 150 TCR beta chains as linked to cytomegalovirus. In a later analysis, HLA-associated beta chains showed higher expansion and lower generation probabilities than comparable chains.

The chain couples TRBV27 to TRBJ2-3; 8 nucleotides align to TRBD2. The sequence came from a man younger than 40 in good health and CMV-seronegative. Sample: PBMCs. The CDR3 region is CASSRGGQTDTQYF. The CDR3 nucleotides are TGTGCCAGCAGCCGGGGGGGCCAAACAGATACGCAGTATTTT.